This TCR beta chain was sequenced in a study of shared clonotypes between healthy human individuals. About the study: Per-donor plates numbered three CD4 naive, three CD4 memory, two CD8 naive and one CD8 memory.

The V and J ends lost 6 bases and 4 bases, in that order; junction bases with no gene match: 8. This CDR3 contains 14 residues. The germline V gene has CDR1 SGHDN and CDR2 FVKESK. Sequencing used immunoSEQ multiplex PCR; TCRdb keeps in-frame clones, though not all of them. The sample holds roughly 2 million clones, 85% to 95% seen once. The TCR was taken from a man between 18 and 29 years old in good health. The chain combines TRBV14 with TRBJ2-7; 8 bases match TRBD1. The sequenced sample was naive CD4+ T cells sorted from blood. Subset indicated: CD45RA+ positively selected. For the CDR3, the DNA is TGTGCCAGCAGACCTCCGGGACAGGATTACGAGCAGTACTTC. As protein: CASRPPGQDYEQYF.